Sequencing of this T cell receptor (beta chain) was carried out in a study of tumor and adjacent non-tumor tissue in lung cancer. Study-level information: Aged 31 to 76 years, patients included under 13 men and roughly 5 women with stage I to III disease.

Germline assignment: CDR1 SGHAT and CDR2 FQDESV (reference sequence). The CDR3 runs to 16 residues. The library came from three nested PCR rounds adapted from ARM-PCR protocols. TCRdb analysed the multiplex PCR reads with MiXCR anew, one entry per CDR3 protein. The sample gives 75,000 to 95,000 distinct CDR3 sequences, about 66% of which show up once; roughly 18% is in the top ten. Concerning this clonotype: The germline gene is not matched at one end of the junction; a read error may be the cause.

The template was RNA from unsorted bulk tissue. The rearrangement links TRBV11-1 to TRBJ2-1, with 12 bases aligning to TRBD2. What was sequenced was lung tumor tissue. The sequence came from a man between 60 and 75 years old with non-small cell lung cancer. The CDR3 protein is CASSLHSTSGGYDQFF. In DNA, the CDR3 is TGTGCCAGTAGCCTTCACTCGACTAGCGGGGGATATGATCAGTTCTTC.